The 5 T cell receptor beta chains given below trace back to one sample, sequenced in a study of blood T cell repertoires in COVID-19. Method: immunoSEQ multiplex PCR; TCRdb's copy keeps in-frame clones and lacks some. The data contain approximately 200,000 clones, 80% to 90% of them singletons. Sequenced material: peripheral blood. All receptors come from a human donor with active or convalescent COVID-19. The donor label of this sample is uncertain.

The genes are TRBV7-2 and TRBJ1-2; D possibly corresponds to TRBD1 (6 bases). Deletions cut 4 bases from V and 5 bases from J, with 11 bases between. CDR1 is SGHTA and CDR2 is FQGNSA in the germline V gene. The CDR3 loop spans 13 amino acids. The chain's CDR3 is CASSSGQLYGYTF. DNA of the CDR3: TGTGCCAGCAGCTCCGGACAGCTGTATGGCTACACCTTC.

This clone has just a few counts. V is TRBV7-9 and J is TRBJ1-2; 7 bases are a match to TRBD1. The germline gives CDR1 SEHNR, CDR2 FQNEAQ (reference sequence). The CDR3 length is 15 residues. V lost 3 bases to trimming and J lost 0 bases; unmatched junction nucleotides: 4. The CDR3 region is CASSFGTVANYGYTF. The CDR3 region has the DNA TGTGCCAGCAGCTTTGGGACAGTAGCTAACTATGGCTACACCTTC. The full variable domain, completed using reference TRBV7-9 and TRBJ1-2, is DTGVSQNPRHKITKRGQNVTFRCDPISEHNRLYWYRQTLGQGPEFLTYFQNEAQLEKSRLLSDRFSAERPKGSFSTLEIQRTEQGDSAMYLCASSFGTVANYGYTFGSGTRLTVV.

The CDR3 bases are TGTGCCAGCAGTTACGGTTCGGGTGGGAACACTGAAGCTTTCTTT. Translation: CASSYGSGGNTEAFF. This rearrangement joins TRBV6-2 or TRBV6-3 to TRBJ1-1; D is unresolved. V lost 2 bases and J lost 1, with 11 bases in between. The CDR3 is 15 amino acids. The germline CDR1 and CDR2 sequences are MNHEY and SVGEGT.

The V gene is TRBV3-1 (or the pseudogene TRBV3-2), the J gene TRBJ2-2; D remains ambiguous. CDR1 is LGHDT and CDR2 is YNNKEL in the germline V gene (reference sequence). The CDR3 is made up of 13 amino acids. The V and J ends lost 1 base and 9 bases respectively, with 9 bases between them. The CDR3 DNA reads TGTGCCAGCAGCCAAGGGCGGCGACGGGAGCTGTTTTTT. Encoded protein: CASSQGRRRELFF.

The chain is built from TRBV6-1 and TRBJ2-7; no definite D call. Trimming pared 2 bases from V and 2 bases from J, leaving 10 bases between. CDR1 is MNHNS, CDR2 SASEGT, per germline. The CDR3 consists of 14 residues. The CDR3 region is CASSELPPTYEQYF. CDR3 DNA: TGTGCCAGCAGTGAACTCCCCCCTACCTACGAGCAGTACTTC.